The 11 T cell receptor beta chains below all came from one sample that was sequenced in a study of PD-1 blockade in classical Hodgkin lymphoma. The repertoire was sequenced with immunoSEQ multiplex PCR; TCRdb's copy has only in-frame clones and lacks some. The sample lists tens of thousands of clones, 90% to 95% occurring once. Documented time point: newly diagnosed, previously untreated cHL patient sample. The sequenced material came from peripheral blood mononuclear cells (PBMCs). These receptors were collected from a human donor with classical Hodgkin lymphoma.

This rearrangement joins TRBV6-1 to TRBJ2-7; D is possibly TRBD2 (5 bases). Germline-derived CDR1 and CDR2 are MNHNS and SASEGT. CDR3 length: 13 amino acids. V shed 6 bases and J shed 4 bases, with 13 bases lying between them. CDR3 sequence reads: CASSWEPLYEQYF. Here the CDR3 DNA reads TGTGCCAGCAGCTGGGAGCCATTATACGAGCAGTACTTC.

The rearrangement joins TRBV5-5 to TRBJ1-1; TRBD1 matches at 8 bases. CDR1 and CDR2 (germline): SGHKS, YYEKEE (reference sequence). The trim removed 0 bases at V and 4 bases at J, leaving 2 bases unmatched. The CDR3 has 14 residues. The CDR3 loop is CASSLADRATEAFF. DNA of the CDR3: TGTGCCAGCAGCTTGGCGGACAGGGCCACTGAAGCTTTCTTT.

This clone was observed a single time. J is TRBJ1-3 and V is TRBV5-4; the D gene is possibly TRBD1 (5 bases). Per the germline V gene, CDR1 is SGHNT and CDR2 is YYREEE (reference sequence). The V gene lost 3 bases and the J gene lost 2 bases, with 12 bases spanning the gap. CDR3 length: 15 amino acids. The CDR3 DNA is TGTGCCAGCAGCTCATTGAAGGACACTGGAAACACCATATATTTT. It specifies CASSSLKDTGNTIYF. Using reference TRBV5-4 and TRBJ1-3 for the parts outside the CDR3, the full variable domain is ETGVTQSPTHLIKTRGQQVTLRCSSQSGHNTVSWYQQALGQGPQFIFQYYREEENGRGNFPPRFSGLQFPNYSSELNVNALELDDSALYLCASSSLKDTGNTIYFGEGSWLTVV.

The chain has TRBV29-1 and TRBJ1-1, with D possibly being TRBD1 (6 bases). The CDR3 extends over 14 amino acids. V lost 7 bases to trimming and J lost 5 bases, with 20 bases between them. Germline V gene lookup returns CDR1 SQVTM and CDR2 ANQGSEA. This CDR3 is CSAGVSSRATEAFF. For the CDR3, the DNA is TGCAGCGCAGGGGTTTCTAGCCGGGCTACTGAAGCTTTCTTT.

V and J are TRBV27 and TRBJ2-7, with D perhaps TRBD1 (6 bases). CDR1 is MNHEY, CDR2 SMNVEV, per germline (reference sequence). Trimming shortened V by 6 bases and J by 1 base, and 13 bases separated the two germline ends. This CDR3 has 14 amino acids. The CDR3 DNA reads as TGTGCCAGCAGGGGGGCAGGGTTGTCCTACGAGCAGTACTTC. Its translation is CASRGAGLSYEQYF.

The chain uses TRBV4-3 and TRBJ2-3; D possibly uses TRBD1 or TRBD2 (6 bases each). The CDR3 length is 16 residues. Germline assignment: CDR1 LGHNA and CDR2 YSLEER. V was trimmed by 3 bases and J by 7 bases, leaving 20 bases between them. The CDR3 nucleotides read TGCGCCAGCAGCCATGGCCAAGGAGGGGGGTCGCATACGCAGTATTTT. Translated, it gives CASSHGQGGGSHTQYF.

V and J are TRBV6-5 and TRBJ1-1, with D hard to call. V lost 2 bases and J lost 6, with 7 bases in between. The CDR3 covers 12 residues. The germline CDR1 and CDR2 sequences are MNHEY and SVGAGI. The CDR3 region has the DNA TGTGCCAGCAGTTACCCGCGTTCTGAAGCTTTCTTT. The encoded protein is CASSYPRSEAFF.

CDR3 DNA: TGTGCCACCAGCAGAGATGCGAACACCGGGGAGCTGTTTTTT. It translates to CATSRDANTGELFF. The chain uses TRBV15 and TRBJ2-2; no definite D call. There are 14 residues in the CDR3. V shed 0 bases and J shed 0 bases, with 2 bases lying between them. From germline, CDR1 is LNHNV and CDR2 YYDKDF (reference sequence).

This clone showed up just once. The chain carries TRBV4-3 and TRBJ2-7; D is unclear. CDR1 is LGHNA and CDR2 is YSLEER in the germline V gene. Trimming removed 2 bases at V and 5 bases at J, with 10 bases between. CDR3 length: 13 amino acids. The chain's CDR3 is CASSQILRHEQYF. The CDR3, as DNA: TGCGCCAGCAGCCAAATCCTACGGCACGAGCAGTACTTC.

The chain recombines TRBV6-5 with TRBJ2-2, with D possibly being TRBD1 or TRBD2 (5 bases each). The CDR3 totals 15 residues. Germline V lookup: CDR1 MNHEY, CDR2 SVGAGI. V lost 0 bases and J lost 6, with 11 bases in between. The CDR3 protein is CASSYSRLGAGELFF. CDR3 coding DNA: TGTGCCAGCAGTTACTCGAGGCTGGGGGCCGGGGAGCTGTTTTTT.

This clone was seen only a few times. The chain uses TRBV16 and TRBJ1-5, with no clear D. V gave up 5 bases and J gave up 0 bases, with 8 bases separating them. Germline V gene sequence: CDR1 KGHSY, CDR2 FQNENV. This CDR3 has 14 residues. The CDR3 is CASSSGSSNQPQHF. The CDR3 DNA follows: TGTGCCAGCAGCTCGGGATCTAGCAATCAGCCCCAGCATTTT.